These T cell receptor beta chains were read from a single sample in a study of blood T cell repertoires in COVID-19. Using immunoSEQ multiplex PCR, the repertoire was profiled, and TCRdb retains in-frame clones only, with some absent. The data hold some 290,000 clones, with approximately 86% observed a single time. The sequencing sample was made of peripheral blood. The receptors come from a man between 18 and 29 years old with active or convalescent COVID-19. The CDR3 runs from the conserved cysteine through the conserved F or W. A D gene is named only where the DNA matches it firmly. The size entry is marked missing in some rows and otherwise reads once, few, many or a size class.

d_call j_call v_call clone_size cdr3_nt cdr3_aa
NA TRBJ2-1 TRBV5-6 NA TGTGCCAGCAGCCTCTCTATGGGGGGCAATGAGCAGTTCTTC CASSLSMGGNEQFF
TRBD1 TRBJ1-2 TRBV2 once TGTGCCACCCAGGGGGAAGGCTATGGCTACACCTTC CATQGEGYGYTF
TRBD1 TRBJ2-2 TRBV5-1 NA TGCGCCAGCAGCTTGGGACAGGGGAACACCGGGGAGCTGTTTTTT CASSLGQGNTGELFF
TRBD1 TRBJ1-2 TRBV19 NA TGTGCCAGTAAGACAGGGGATTATGGCTACACCTTC CASKTGDYGYTF
NA TRBJ2-2 TRBV21-1 NA TGTGCCAGCAGCAAATTTCGGCCAGGGTCCGGGGAGCTGTTTTTT CASSKFRPGSGELFF
TRBD1 TRBJ2-7 TRBV18 NA TGTGCCAGCTCACCCTCCGGGACAGGGCTCTACGAGCAGTACTTC CASSPSGTGLYEQYF
TRBD1 TRBJ2-6 TRBV19 NA TGTGCCAGTAGTATAGATCTATTAGGACAGGGGATCGATTGGGGGGCCAACGTCCTGACTTTC CASSIDLLGQGIDWGANVLTF
TRBD1 TRBJ1-5 TRBV24-1 NA TGTGCCACCAGTGACCTAAAGACAGGGGGCAATAGCAATCAGCCCCAGCATTTT CATSDLKTGGNSNQPQHF
NA TRBJ1-3 TRBV3-1/TRBV3-2 NA TGTGCCAGCAGCCAAGATCAGGGAATAAACACCATATATTTT CASSQDQGINTIYF
NA TRBJ2-7 TRBV13 NA TGTGCCAGCAGCCCACTCAAGGACCCCGCGGGGCCCTACGAGCAGTACTTC CASSPLKDPAGPYEQYF
NA TRBJ2-1 TRBV5-4 NA TGTGCCAGCAGCATAAAGAGCTCCTACAATGAGCAGTTCTTC CASSIKSSYNEQFF
NA TRBJ2-7 TRBV5-4 NA TGTGCCAGCAGCCTGAGCGAACTTCGGGAGCAGTACTTC CASSLSELREQYF
NA TRBJ2-5 TRBV7-7 NA TGTGCCAGCAGCTTAGTTGAGCAAGAGACCCAGTACTTC CASSLVEQETQYF
TRBD1 TRBJ1-4 TRBV6-5 NA TGTGCCAGCATTCCGGCCCCAGGGGGTGAAAAACTGTTTTTT CASIPAPGGEKLFF
NA TRBJ1-2 TRBV6-4 few TGTGCCAGCAGCCTTTCAGGGGACCGGACGTCCTACACCTTC CASSLSGDRTSYTF
NA TRBJ2-7 TRBV5-1 NA TGCGCCAGCAGGGAGGGACGCGAGCAGTACTTC CASREGREQYF
TRBD2 TRBJ2-1 TRBV6-5 many TGTGCCAGCAGTCAACAAAGCGGGAGTTCGAATGAGCAGTTCTTC CASSQQSGSSNEQFF
NA TRBJ1-6 TRBV3-1/TRBV3-2 NA TGTGCCAGCAGACCAAGGGGAAGGTCACCCCTCCACTTT CASRPRGRSPLHF
NA TRBJ1-5 TRBV7-9 NA TGTGCCAGCAGCCCTCGCGGGGGAAGGGATCAGCCCCAGCATTTT CASSPRGGRDQPQHF
TRBD2 TRBJ2-2 TRBV7-9 NA TGTGCCAGCAGCTGGGGAGGGGTCACCGGGGAGCTGTTTTTT CASSWGGVTGELFF
TRBD1 TRBJ1-3 TRBV28 NA TGTGCCACCTCCAGGGGGAGTGGAAACACCATATATTTT CATSRGSGNTIYF
NA TRBJ2-1 TRBV9 NA TGTGCCAGCAGCCCCTGGGGCTCGGGTGATGAGCAGTTCTTC CASSPWGSGDEQFF
NA TRBJ1-5 TRBV12-3/TRBV12-4 NA TGTGCCAGCAGTTTAGCCCAGGGACAGCCCCAGCATTTT CASSLAQGQPQHF
NA TRBJ1-1 TRBV5-1 NA TGCGCCAGCACCCTGGGGAGGGAGACTGAAGCTTTCTTT CASTLGRETEAFF
NA TRBJ1-6 TRBV30 NA TGTGCTTTTGATAGGGTGGTAGGGGGAACACCCCTCCACTTT CAFDRVVGGTPLHF
NA TRBJ1-3 TRBV28 NA TGTGCCAGCAGTTTAATATCCTCTGGAAACACCATATATTTT CASSLISSGNTIYF
TRBD2 TRBJ2-1 TRBV7-9 NA TGTGCCAGCAGACGACTAGCGGGAGGTGAGCAGTTCTTC CASRRLAGGEQFF
NA TRBJ2-2 TRBV12-3/TRBV12-4 NA TGTGCCAGCACCGCAGGGGTCGGGGAGCTGTTTTTT CASTAGVGELFF
NA TRBJ1-2 TRBV7-3 NA TGTGCCAGCAGCTTAACCCCTTTATCAGGGATGGATGGCTACACCTTC CASSLTPLSGMDGYTF
NA TRBJ2-5 TRBV7-2 NA TGTGCCAGCAGCCCCCCGGACAGCGGTTGGGAGACCCAGTACTTC CASSPPDSGWETQYF
NA TRBJ1-1 TRBV5-4 NA TGTGCCAGCAGCCTCCCAGGACAGATGAACACTGAAGCTTTCTTT CASSLPGQMNTEAFF
NA TRBJ2-3 TRBV4-1 NA TGCGCCAGCAGCCAAGGGTATAGACTACCTAGCACAGATACGCAGTATTTT CASSQGYRLPSTDTQYF
NA TRBJ2-7 TRBV18 NA TGTGCCAGCTCACCACCAGTTGGCCTTGGAGGAGCGCAGAAAACCTACGAGCAGTACTTC CASSPPVGLGGAQKTYEQYF
TRBD1 TRBJ2-2 TRBV11-3 few TGTGCCAGCAGCCCAGGACAGGGAAACACCGGGGAGCTGTTTTTT CASSPGQGNTGELFF
TRBD1 TRBJ2-5 TRBV11-2 NA TGTGCCAGCAGCTTAGACCAACAGGGGCAGTACTTC CASSLDQQGQYF
NA TRBJ2-1 TRBV7-2 few TGTGCCAGCAGCTTAATGAGGGAAACCTACAATGAGCAGTTCTTC CASSLMRETYNEQFF
NA TRBJ1-5 TRBV11-3 NA TGTGCCAGCAGCTTATTCGGGGATCAGCCCCAGCATTTT CASSLFGDQPQHF
NA TRBJ1-4 TRBV6-5 NA TGTGCCAGCAGTTATGGACAGCTGAATGAAAAACTGTTTTTT CASSYGQLNEKLFF
NA TRBJ1-3 TRBV9 NA TGTGCCAGCAGCGTAGGAGGGTTCTCTGGAAACACCATATATTTT CASSVGGFSGNTIYF
NA TRBJ1-6 TRBV2 NA TGTGCCAGCAGGGTCGGACAGTCCACGAGCTCCTATAATTCACCCCTCCACTTT CASRVGQSTSSYNSPLHF
NA TRBJ2-6 TRBV7-9 NA TGTGCCAGCAGCCTCGACTACAGGGTGGTCGGGGCCAACGTCCTGACTTTC CASSLDYRVVGANVLTF
TRBD1 TRBJ1-1 TRBV9 few TGTGCCAGCAGCGCCACCGACAGGGGAGTGACTGAAGCTTTCTTT CASSATDRGVTEAFF
NA TRBJ1-6 TRBV6-5 NA TGTGCCAGCAGTTACGTCGACAGGCAAAATTCACCCCTCCACTTT CASSYVDRQNSPLHF